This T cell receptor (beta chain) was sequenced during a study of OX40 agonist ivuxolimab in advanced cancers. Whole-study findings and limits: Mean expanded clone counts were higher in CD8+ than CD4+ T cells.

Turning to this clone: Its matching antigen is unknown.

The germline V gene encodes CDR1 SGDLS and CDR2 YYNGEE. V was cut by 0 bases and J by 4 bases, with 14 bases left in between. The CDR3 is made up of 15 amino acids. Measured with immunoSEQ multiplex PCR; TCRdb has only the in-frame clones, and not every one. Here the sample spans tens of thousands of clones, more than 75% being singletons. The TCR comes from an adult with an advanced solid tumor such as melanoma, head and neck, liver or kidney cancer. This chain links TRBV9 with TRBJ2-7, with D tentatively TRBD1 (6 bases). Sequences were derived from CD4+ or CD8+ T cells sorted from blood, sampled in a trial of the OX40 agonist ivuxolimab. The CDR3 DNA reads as TGTGCCAGCAGCGTAGCGGCAGGGGACCTATACGAGCAGTACTTC. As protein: CASSVAAGDLYEQYF.